The next 17 T cell receptor beta chains were all read from a single sample in a study of T cells in Graves' hyperthyroidism and ophthalmopathy. Amplification of TCR beta CDR3 regions was performed using RNA transcripts as template. First-round RT-PCR with HTBI primers amplified the TCR CDR3 region. From the multiplex PCR reads, TCRdb called clonotypes with MiXCR, one entry per CDR3 protein. The data show about 52,000 distinct CDR3 sequences, roughly 50% seen once. Material for sequencing was blood. The receptor set was obtained from a woman in her 50s with Graves' ophthalmopathy.

Turning to this clonotype: The conserved phenylalanine or tryptophan normally closing the CDR3 is absent here, so this likely arose from a read error. The DNA is left out, because the CDR3 cannot be placed on it with certainty; the CDR3 is given as TCRdb lists it. The chain recombines TRBV7-9 with TRBJ2-5; TRBD1 was called by the table and not checked on the DNA. Per germline, CDR1 SEHNR and CDR2 FQNEAQ (reference sequence). The CDR3 spans 13 residues, counting both ends. CDR3: CAGILGGQETQCL.

About this clonotype: Since a much larger clone is just one base distant, this may be a read error. A read error is likely, as this CDR3 ends without the conserved phenylalanine or tryptophan. The chain has TRBV5-6 and TRBJ2-3; 8 bases fit TRBD1. The J segment lost 4 bases and the V segment lost 4 bases, leaving 20 bases of the junction unmatched. The CDR3 sequence is 19 residues long. The germline V gene has CDR1 SGHDT and CDR2 YYEEEE. CDR3 in DNA: TGTGCCAGCAGCGACCCTAGACTCACAGGGGGGATCCATCCAGATACGCAGTATCTT. Translation gives CASSDPRLTGGIHPDTQYL.

This clonotype has a count of ten or more. V is TRBV20-1 and J is TRBJ2-7; D is undetermined. Germline V gene data show CDR1 as DFQATT and CDR2 as SNEGSKA (reference sequence). The CDR3 spans 12 residues. Between the trimmed V and J ends, which lost 7 bases and 0 bases, there was a span of 10 bases. The CDR3 DNA reads as TGCAGTGGAGCAGGAATCTCCTACGAGCAGTACTTC. This sequence encodes CSGAGISYEQYF.

This clonotype was seen at least ten times. This chain joins TRBV7-2 and TRBJ2-3; unclear D gene. The germline V gene encodes CDR1 SGHTA and CDR2 FQGNSA. With 2 bases removed from V and 2 bases from J, the gap between germline ends came to 8 bases. The CDR3 runs to 14 residues. The CDR3 bases are TGTGCCAGCAGCTTATCGGCGTCCACAGATACGCAGTATTTT. Protein product: CASSLSASTDTQYF. Variable domain in full (rest from reference TRBV7-2 and TRBJ2-3): GAGVSQSPSNKVTEKGKDVELRCDPISGHTALYWYRQSLGQGLEFLIYFQGNSAPDKSGLPSDRFSAERTGGSVSTLTIQRTQQEDSAVYLCASSLSASTDTQYFGPGTRLTVL.

The V and J genes are TRBV2 and TRBJ1-2; TRBD1 might be the D (5 bases). Trimming took 6 bases from V and 4 from J, leaving 15 bases between them. The CDR3 has 14 amino acids. Germline values: CDR1 SNHLY, CDR2 FYNNEI. CDR3 loop: CASRGLAGVYGYTF. CDR3 nucleotide sequence: TGTGCCAGCAGGGGACTAGCGGGAGTCTATGGCTACACCTTC.

This chain joins TRBV2 and TRBJ2-3; tentatively, D is TRBD1 (6 bases). Per the germline V gene, CDR1 is SNHLY and CDR2 is FYNNEI. Trimming took 7 bases from V and 7 from J, leaving 15 bases between them. There are 13 residues in the CDR3. In DNA form, the CDR3 reads TGTGCCAGCACCCTCACAGGGCACAATACGCAGTATTTT. Its translation is CASTLTGHNTQYF.

In regard to this clonotype: The junction differs from germline at one of its ends, possibly a read error. The chain joins TRBV10-2 to TRBJ1-2, with TRBD1 as a possible D gene (5 bases). CDR1 WSHSY and CDR2 SAAADI come from the germline V gene. The CDR3 runs to 14 residues. The CDR3 DNA reads TGTGCCAGCAGTTACTCGAGCGGGGGGTATGGCTACACCTTC. Translation gives CASSYSSGGYGYTF.

This clonotype was observed once. The CDR3 DNA reads TGTGCCACCAGTGATGGACAGGGGTACTCTGGGGAGCTGTTTTTT. It is translated as CATSDGQGYSGELFF. V gene TRBV24-1 combines with J gene TRBJ2-2, with 9 bases that match TRBD1. Per germline, CDR1 KGHDR and CDR2 SFDVKD. The CDR3 consists of 15 residues. V was pared by 3 bases and J by 8 bases, with 6 bases of the junction left unmatched.

This clonotype was counted ten times or more. The chain is built from TRBV5-6 and TRBJ2-2; the match to TRBD2 covers 7 bases. The V segment lost 0 bases and the J segment 6 bases; nucleotides outside the gene matches: 2. Germline values: CDR1 SGHDT, CDR2 YYEEEE. CDR3 length equals 14 residues. The CDR3 nucleotides read TGTGCCAGCAGCTTGGTGGCGGGGGCCGGGGAGCTGTTTTTT. The encoded protein is CASSLVAGAGELFF. The full variable domain, completed using reference TRBV5-6 and TRBJ2-2, is DAGVTQSPTHLIKTRGQQVTLRCSPKSGHDTVSWYQQALGQGPQFIFQYYEEEERQRGNFPDRFSGHQFPNYSSELNVNALLLGDSALYLCASSLVAGAGELFFGEGSRLTVL.

The J gene is TRBJ1-2, the V gene TRBV7-9, with D maybe TRBD1 (5 bases). V lost 0 bases to trimming and J lost 4 bases, with 21 bases between them. The CDR3 loop spans 18 amino acids. Germline CDR1 reads SEHNR; CDR2 reads FQNEAQ (reference sequence). In nucleotides, the CDR3 is TGTGCCAGCAGCTTAGCGGGAGCTGAGCAGGGTTCTGGCTATGGCTACACCTTC. Protein sequence: CASSLAGAEQGSGYGYTF.

CDR3 DNA sequence: TGTGCCAGCAGTTGGGGTCGGAAGACCCAGTACTTC. Residues: CASSWGRKTQYF. This chain links TRBV28 with TRBJ2-5; D is ambiguous. This CDR3 region has 12 residues. Trimming took off 4 bases at V and 6 bases at J, with 9 bases between the two ends. Germline CDR1 MDHEN, CDR2 SYDVKM.

The chain has TRBV9 and TRBJ1-4; tentatively, D is TRBD1 (5 bases). The CDR3 length is 15 residues. The V end lost 4 bases, the J end lost 4 bases, and 14 bases lay between the germline ends. Germline V gene data show CDR1 as SGDLS and CDR2 as YYNGEE. As DNA, the CDR3 is TGTGCCAGCAGCTCACTGGGGCAGCGTAATGAAAAACTGTTTTTT. Translation: CASSSLGQRNEKLFF.

The gene calls are TRBV7-2 and TRBJ1-2; D is unresolved. The germline CDR1 and CDR2 sequences are SGHTA and FQGNSA. The CDR3 is 14 amino acids. V was pared by 6 bases and J by 0 bases, with 11 bases between. The CDR3 nucleotides are TGTGCCAGCAGTCCGGAACGGCCTAACTATGGCTACACCTTC. Translated, it gives CASSPERPNYGYTF.

The chain couples TRBV24-1 to TRBJ1-5; a weak D match, TRBD1 (6 bases). This CDR3 spans 15 amino acids. Germline V lookup: CDR1 KGHDR, CDR2 SFDVKD. V was pared by 4 bases and J by 6 bases, with 15 bases between. The CDR3 protein is CATSEPGGGGQPQHF. The CDR3 nucleotides are TGTGCCACCAGTGAACCCGGAGGAGGGGGTCAGCCCCAGCATTTT.

The chain couples TRBV10-3 to TRBJ1-2; 11 bases fit TRBD1. V lost 4 bases and J lost 8; bases outside the gene matches: 6. The CDR3 totals 14 residues. Germline values: CDR1 ENHRY, CDR2 SYGVKD. The CDR3 coding sequence is TGTGCCATCAGTGGGACAGGGGGCGCACAGGGCTACACCTTC. This gives the protein CAISGTGGAQGYTF.

This clonotype was seen repeatedly, ten times or more. The J gene is TRBJ2-7, the V gene TRBV5-8, with 8 bases identical to TRBD2. Trimming took 0 bases from V and 4 from J; bases not matched to a gene: 9. The CDR3 loop spans 16 amino acids. Germline values: CDR1 SGHTS, CDR2 YDEGEE. The CDR3, as DNA: TGTGCCAGCAGCTTGGCCGGGGGGGGGAAACTGTACGAGCAGTACTTC. Protein product: CASSLAGGGKLYEQYF.

In regard to this clonotype: Since a much larger clone is just one base distant, this may be a read error. The chain employs TRBV6-5 and TRBJ2-7; 8 nucleotides align to TRBD2. Per germline, CDR1 MNHEY and CDR2 SVGAGI. V shed 2 bases, J shed 1 base, and the junction held 19 bases outside the gene matches. The CDR3 runs 20 residues. The CDR3 coding sequence is TGTGCCAGCAGTTACCTTAAGGCTGGCGGGAGGTTCCCCAGATCCTACGAGCAGTACTTC. Translated, it gives CASSYLKAGGRFPRSYEQYF.